These T cell receptor beta chains were read from a single sample in a study of identical twins. In TCRdb, the 5' RACE reads were re-called with MiXCR into one record per CDR3 protein. The repertoire holds approximately 1.8 million distinct CDR3 sequences, with about 32% as singletons. Sequenced: cord blood. All receptors come from a newborn girl in good health. Both conserved end residues are part of each CDR3. Each record gives: D gene, clone size, J gene, V gene, CDR3 DNA, CDR3 protein. D genes are given only for firm matches. Rows give clone size only sometimes, using once, few, many, or a class for an expanded clone.

>.|few|TRBJ2-1|TRBV7-9
TGTGCCAGCAGCCCCGCCCGAGCGGCTAGTATTTATGAGCAGTTCTTC
CASSPARAASIYEQFF
>TRBD1|.|TRBJ2-3|TRBV24-1
TGTGCCACCAGTCAGGGGGCGGGCACAGATACGCAGTATTTT
CATSQGAGTDTQYF
>.|.|TRBJ2-2|TRBV9
TGTGCCAGCAGCGTAGCTCAAACAGCTTTCACCGGGGAGCTGTTTTTT
CASSVAQTAFTGELFF
>.|many|TRBJ1-5|TRBV28
TGTGCCAGCAGCAATCAGCCCCAGCATTTT
CASSNQPQHF
>.|.|TRBJ2-4|TRBV19
TGTGCCAGTAGTACAGGGGACATTCAGTACTTC
CASSTGDIQYF
>.|.|TRBJ2-1|TRBV5-1
TGCGCCAGCAGCTCAATCGGACCACCGTCTAACAATGAGCAGTTCTTC
CASSSIGPPSNNEQFF
>TRBD2|few|TRBJ2-1|TRBV20-1
TGCAGTACGGGACTAGCGGGGGGTGAGCAGTTCTTC
CSTGLAGGEQFF
>.|.|TRBJ2-3|TRBV20-1
TGCAGTGCTAGAGAATCGAGACCCACCCGACGAGATACGCAGTATTTT
CSARESRPTRRDTQYF
>TRBD1|.|TRBJ1-4|TRBV5-6
TGTGCCAGCAGCTACCTAAGGACAGGGCCCACTAATGAAAAACTGTTTTTT
CASSYLRTGPTNEKLFF
>.|.|TRBJ2-2|TRBV20-1
TGCAGTGCTAGCTGGCCCGCGAACACCGGGGAGCTGTTTTTT
CSASWPANTGELFF
>.|.|TRBJ2-5|TRBV28
TGTGCCAGCCTACTCCGGACGTCAAACAATGAGCAGTACTTC
CASLLRTSNNEQYF
>.|few|TRBJ2-7|TRBV7-6
TGTGCCAGCAGCTTAGAGGAAAGCTCCTACGAGCAGTACTTC
CASSLEESSYEQYF
>.|.|TRBJ2-1|TRBV6-5
TGTGCCAGCACCCAGAGCGGCAATGAGCAGTTCTTC
CASTQSGNEQFF
>.|.|TRBJ2-5|TRBV3-1
TGTGCCAGCAGCCAAGAGGGACGGGCGCAAGAGACCCAGTACTTC
CASSQEGRAQETQYF
>.|many|TRBJ2-4|TRBV3-1
TGTGCCAGCAGCCAAGAGCTAGTGGCCAAAAACATTCAGTACTTC
CASSQELVAKNIQYF
>.|.|TRBJ2-1|TRBV5-1
TGCGCCAGCAGCTTGGTCTCATTTCAGTCCGGGAGCTCCTACAATGAGCAGTTCTTC
CASSLVSFQSGSSYNEQFF
>TRBD2|few|TRBJ2-3|TRBV5-6
TGTGCCAGCAGCTTGCCTAGCGGGGTGGATACGCAGTATTTT
CASSLPSGVDTQYF
>TRBD1|.|TRBJ1-6|TRBV28
TGTGCCAGCAGTTTTCCGGGACAGGGGGCTTCACCCCTCCACTTT
CASSFPGQGASPLHF
>TRBD1|.|TRBJ2-5|TRBV3-1
TGTGCCAGCAGCCAAGACATGACAGGGGGCCAAGAGACCCAGTACTTC
CASSQDMTGGQETQYF
>TRBD2|many|TRBJ2-1|TRBV9
TGTGCCAGCAGCGTCTCGGGACTAGCGAATGAGCAGTTCTTC
CASSVSGLANEQFF
>TRBD2|.|TRBJ2-1|TRBV29-1
TGCAGCGTTAAACCGGGAGGATTAGCGGACAATGAGCAGTTCTTC
CSVKPGGLADNEQFF
>.|many|TRBJ1-4|TRBV15
TGTGCCACCAGCATCGGAGCAACTAATGAAAAACTGTTTTTT
CATSIGATNEKLFF
>.|few|TRBJ2-5|TRBV12-3/TRBV12-4
TGTGCCAGCAGTCCGAAAAGGAATGAGCAGTACTTC
CASSPKRNEQYF
>.|.|TRBJ2-1|TRBV20-1
TGCAGTGCTAGTCCCCCGGCTCGCGCCAATGAGCAGTTCTTC
CSASPPARANEQFF
>.|many|TRBJ1-2|TRBV29-1
TGCAGCGTTTCGGGGGCGGTCTATGGCTACACCTTC
CSVSGAVYGYTF
>.|.|TRBJ2-1|TRBV28
TGTGCCAGCATACCTTGGGGGCGGGCTTACAGTGAGCAGTTCTTC
CASIPWGRAYSEQFF
>TRBD2|.|TRBJ2-1|TRBV5-1
TGCGCCAGCAGCTTGGCCGCTAGCGGGAGGAGGAATGAGCAGTTCTTC
CASSLAASGRRNEQFF
>.|few|TRBJ2-5|TRBV5-1
TGCGCCAGCAGCTTGGTTAGGTCAGGAGCCCCGGAGACCCAGTACTTC
CASSLVRSGAPETQYF
>TRBD2|few|TRBJ2-7|TRBV12-3/TRBV12-4
TGTGCCAGCAGTTCGGGGACTAGCGGGGGGTTCCCGCTATTCGAGCAGTACTTC
CASSSGTSGGFPLFEQYF
>.|.|TRBJ2-7|TRBV27
TGTGCCAGCAGTCTGAGGCGCCCCCTGGCCGCGAGCTCCTACGAGCAGTACTTC
CASSLRRPLAASSYEQYF
>.|few|TRBJ1-6|TRBV5-1
TGCGCCAGCAGCTTGGCCGGTGGGGCACCCCTCCACTTT
CASSLAGGAPLHF
>.|few|TRBJ2-4|TRBV20-1
TGCAGTGCTAGAGATGGGGCCATTCAGTACTTC
CSARDGAIQYF
>TRBD1|.|TRBJ1-1|TRBV3-1
TGTGCCAGCAGGCGTCTACAGGGGGCCTACACTGAAGCTTTCTTT
CASRRLQGAYTEAFF
>.|.|TRBJ2-2|TRBV5-8
TGTGCCAGCAGCTTTTATGGTGATACCGGGGAGCTGTTTTTT
CASSFYGDTGELFF
>TRBD2|few|TRBJ2-7|TRBV12-3/TRBV12-4
TGTGCCAGCAGTTTCGCCGGACTAGCGCCGACCTACGAGCAGTACTTC
CASSFAGLAPTYEQYF
>.|.|TRBJ1-2|TRBV5-1
TGCGCCAGCAGCTCCACAGGGTCGGGTGGTGGCTACACCTTC
CASSSTGSGGGYTF
>.|.|TRBJ2-5|TRBV4-2
TGTGCCAGCAGCCAAGAGGGCCCTACCAGGGGACTCCCATGGTACTTC
CASSQEGPTRGLPWYF
>TRBD1|few|TRBJ2-7|TRBV20-1
TGCAGTGCTATTGACGTAAGACAGGGGGAATACGAGCAGTACTTC
CSAIDVRQGEYEQYF
>TRBD1|.|TRBJ2-2|TRBV11-2
TGTGCCAGCAGCTTTGGGACAGAGACCGGGGAGCTGTTTTTT
CASSFGTETGELFF
>.|.|TRBJ1-4|TRBV28
TGTGCCAGCAGTTTATTAATTTCGGGGGAAAAACTGTTTTTT
CASSLLISGEKLFF
>.|.|TRBJ1-1|TRBV6-5
TGTGCCAGCAGAAACAGGCAGGCGGTGACTGAAGCTTTCTTT
CASRNRQAVTEAFF
>TRBD1|.|TRBJ2-1|TRBV5-1
TGCGCCAGCAGCTTGGAAACCGGGACAGGGGCCAATGAGCAGTTCTTC
CASSLETGTGANEQFF
>.|.|TRBJ2-1|TRBV7-9
TGTGCCAGCAGCTTAAAATGGGACTACAATGAGCAGTTCTTC
CASSLKWDYNEQFF
>.|.|TRBJ1-1|TRBV2
TGTGCCAGCAGTGCCCCCGGCCAGGGCATGAACACTGAAGCTTTCTTT
CASSAPGQGMNTEAFF
>.|.|TRBJ1-1|TRBV10-3
TGTGCCATCAGTGAGTCCCAGAGTAGCACAGCTTTCTTT
CAISESQSSTAFF
>TRBD1|.|TRBJ2-1|TRBV4-1
TGCGCCAGCAGCCCTAGACAGGGAATTGAGCAGTTCTTC
CASSPRQGIEQFF
>.|few|TRBJ1-2|TRBV7-2
TGTGCCAGCAGCTTACTCGGACATAACTATGGCTACACCTTC
CASSLLGHNYGYTF
>.|.|TRBJ1-4|TRBV5-1
TGCGCCAGCCATGGAGGGCGGTCCCCTAATGAAAAACTGTTTTTT
CASHGGRSPNEKLFF
>.|few|TRBJ2-3|TRBV3-1
TGTGCCAGCAGCCAAGTCTCTGGGACTAGCACAGATACGCAGTATTTT
CASSQVSGTSTDTQYF
>TRBD1|.|TRBJ2-2|TRBV4-1
TGCGCCAGCAGCCCCGGGACAGGGGGCCTCACCGGGGAGCTGTTTTTT
CASSPGTGGLTGELFF
>.|.|TRBJ2-7|TRBV10-3
TGTGCCATCAGTGAGGTGGGCGGGTACGAGCAGTACTTC
CAISEVGGYEQYF
>TRBD1|few|TRBJ1-5|TRBV20-1
TGCAGTGCTAGAGATCTGGGACAGGGCAATCAGCCCCAGCATTTT
CSARDLGQGNQPQHF
>.|few|TRBJ2-1|TRBV28
TGTGCCAGCAGTTTGTGGGAGACCCAGTTCTTC
CASSLWETQFF
>.|.|TRBJ1-6|TRBV7-9
TGTGCCACACCAGGAAAAAGGGGAGAGTCACCCCTCCACTTT
CATPGKRGESPLHF
>.|few|TRBJ1-1|TRBV5-1
TGCGCCAGCAGCCTCTCGGTTGGGACTGAAGCTTTCTTT
CASSLSVGTEAFF
>.|few|TRBJ1-1|TRBV29-1
TGCAGCCAAATCGAGGCAGGGGAAGCTTTCTTT
CSQIEAGEAFF
>TRBD2|.|TRBJ2-3|TRBV27
TGTGCCAGCAGTTTAAAAGGGCTAGCGGGAGATGGAAGCACAGATACGCAGTATTTT
CASSLKGLAGDGSTDTQYF
>.|.|TRBJ2-1|TRBV5-1
TGCGCCAGCAGCTTGGGAGGGAGCTCCTACAATGAGCTGTTCTTC
CASSLGGSSYNELFF
>.|.|TRBJ2-3|TRBV27
TGTGCCAGCACCCCTAGGGTGAGCACAGATACGCAGTATTTT
CASTPRVSTDTQYF